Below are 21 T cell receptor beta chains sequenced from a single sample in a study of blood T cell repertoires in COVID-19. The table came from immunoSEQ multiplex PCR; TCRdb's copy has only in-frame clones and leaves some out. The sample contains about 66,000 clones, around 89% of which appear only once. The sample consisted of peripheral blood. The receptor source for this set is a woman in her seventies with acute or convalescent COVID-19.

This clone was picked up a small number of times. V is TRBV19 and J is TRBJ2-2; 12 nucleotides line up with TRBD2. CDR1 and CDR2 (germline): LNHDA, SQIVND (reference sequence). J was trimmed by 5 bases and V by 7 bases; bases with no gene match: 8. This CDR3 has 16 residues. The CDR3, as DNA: TGTGCCAGTAAAGGACAGACTAGCGGGAGTACCGGGGAGCTGTTTTTT. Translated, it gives CASKGQTSGSTGELFF. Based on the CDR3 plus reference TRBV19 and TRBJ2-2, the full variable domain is DGGITQSPKYLFRKEGQNVTLSCEQNLNHDAMYWYRQDPGQGLRLIYYSQIVNDFQKGDIAEGYSVSREKKESFPLTVTSAQKNPTAFYLCASKGQTSGSTGELFFGEGSRLTVL.

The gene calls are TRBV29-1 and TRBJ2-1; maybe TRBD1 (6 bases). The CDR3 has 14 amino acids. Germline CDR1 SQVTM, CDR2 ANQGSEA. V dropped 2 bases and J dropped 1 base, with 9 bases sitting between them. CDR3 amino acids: CSVERGKSYNEQFF. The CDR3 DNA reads TGCAGCGTTGAAAGGGGGAAATCCTACAATGAGCAGTTCTTC.

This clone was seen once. In nucleotides, the CDR3 is TGTGCCAGCAGCGCCGACATCTACGAGCAGTACTTC. The encoded protein is CASSADIYEQYF. The rearrangement uses TRBV7-9 and TRBJ2-7, with D hard to call. CDR1 is SEHNR, CDR2 FQNEAQ, per germline (reference sequence). The CDR3 runs 12 residues. Trimming took 5 bases from V and 3 from J, leaving 8 bases between them.

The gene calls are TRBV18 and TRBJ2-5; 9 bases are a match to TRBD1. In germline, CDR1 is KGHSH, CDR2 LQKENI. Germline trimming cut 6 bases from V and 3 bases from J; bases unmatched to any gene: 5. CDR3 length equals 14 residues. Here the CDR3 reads CASSPGDREETQYF. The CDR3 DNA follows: TGTGCCAGCTCTCCCGGGGACAGGGAAGAGACCCAGTACTTC.

CDR3 sequence: CASSFDRQGGNGYTF. CDR3 bases: TGCGCCAGCAGCTTCGATCGACAGGGGGGCAATGGCTACACCTTC. V and J are TRBV5-1 and TRBJ1-2, with TRBD1 matching over 9 bases. The CDR3 extends over 15 amino acids. V lost 2 bases and J lost 6; bases outside the gene matches: 8. Germline V CDR1 and CDR2: SGHRS, YFSETQ.

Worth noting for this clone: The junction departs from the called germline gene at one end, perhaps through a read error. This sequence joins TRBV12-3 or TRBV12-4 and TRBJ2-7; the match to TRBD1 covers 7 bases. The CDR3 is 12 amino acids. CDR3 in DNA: TGTGCCAGCAGCGGAGCGGACAGGTCCTTGGTCTTC. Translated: CASSGADRSLVF.

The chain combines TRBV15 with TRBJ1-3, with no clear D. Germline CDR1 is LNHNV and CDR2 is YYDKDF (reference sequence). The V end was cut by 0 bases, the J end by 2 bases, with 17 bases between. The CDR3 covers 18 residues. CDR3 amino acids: CATSRDWLRGTTGNTIYF. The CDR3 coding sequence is TGTGCCACCAGCAGAGATTGGCTTCGGGGAACAACTGGAAACACCATATATTTT.

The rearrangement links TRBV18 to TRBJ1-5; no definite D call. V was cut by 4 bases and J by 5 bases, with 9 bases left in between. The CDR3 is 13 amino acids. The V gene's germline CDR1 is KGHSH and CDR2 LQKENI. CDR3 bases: TGTGCCAGCTCACTTGAGGGTGATCAGCCCCAGCATTTT. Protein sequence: CASSLEGDQPQHF.

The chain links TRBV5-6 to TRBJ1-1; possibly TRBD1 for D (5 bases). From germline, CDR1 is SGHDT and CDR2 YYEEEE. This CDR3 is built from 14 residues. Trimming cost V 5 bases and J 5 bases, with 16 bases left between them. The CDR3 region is CASRPGIRGTEAFF. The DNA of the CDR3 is TGTGCCAGCAGGCCTGGGATCCGGGGGACTGAAGCTTTCTTT.

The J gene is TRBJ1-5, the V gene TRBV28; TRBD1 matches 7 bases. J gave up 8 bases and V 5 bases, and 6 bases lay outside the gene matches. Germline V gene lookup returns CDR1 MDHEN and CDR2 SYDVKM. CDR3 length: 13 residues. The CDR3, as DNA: TGTGCCAGCAGTCTCACAGGGGAAAAGCCCCAGCATTTT. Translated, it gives CASSLTGEKPQHF.

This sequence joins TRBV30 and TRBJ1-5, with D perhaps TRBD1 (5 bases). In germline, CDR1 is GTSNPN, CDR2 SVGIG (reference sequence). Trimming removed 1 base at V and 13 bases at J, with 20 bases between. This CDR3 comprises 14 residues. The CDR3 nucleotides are TGTGCCTGGAGTGATTTTCTCCGGGGGTCAGATCAGCATTTT. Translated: CAWSDFLRGSDQHF. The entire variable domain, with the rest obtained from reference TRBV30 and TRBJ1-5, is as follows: SQTIHQWPATLVQPVGSPLSLECTVEGTSNPNLYWYRQAAGRGLQLLFYSVGIGQISSEVPQNLSASRPQDRQFILSSKKLLLSDSGFYLCAWSDFLRGSDQHFGDGTRLSIL.

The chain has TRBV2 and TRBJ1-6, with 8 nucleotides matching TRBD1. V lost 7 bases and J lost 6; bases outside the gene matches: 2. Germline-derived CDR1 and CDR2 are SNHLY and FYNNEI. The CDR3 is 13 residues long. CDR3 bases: TGTGCCAGCAAGGACAGGGCTAATTCACCCCTCCACTTT. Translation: CASKDRANSPLHF.

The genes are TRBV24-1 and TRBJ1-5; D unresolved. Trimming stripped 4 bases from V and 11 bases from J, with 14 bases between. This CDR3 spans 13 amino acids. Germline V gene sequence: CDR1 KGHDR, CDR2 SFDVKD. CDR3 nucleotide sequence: TGTGCCACCAGTGACACTGCCGCCGGGTCCCAGCATTTT. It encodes CATSDTAAGSQHF.

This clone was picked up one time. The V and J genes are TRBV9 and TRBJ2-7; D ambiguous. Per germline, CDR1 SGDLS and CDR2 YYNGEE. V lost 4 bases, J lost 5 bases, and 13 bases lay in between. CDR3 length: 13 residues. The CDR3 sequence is CASSLQTRDEQYF. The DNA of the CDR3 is TGTGCCAGCAGCCTCCAGACTCGGGACGAGCAGTACTTC. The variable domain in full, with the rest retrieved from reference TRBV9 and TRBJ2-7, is DSGVTQTPKHLITATGQRVTLRCSPRSGDLSVYWYQQSLDQGLQFLIQYYNGEERAKGNILERFSAQQFPDLHSELNLSSLELGDSALYFCASSLQTRDEQYFGPGTRLTVT.

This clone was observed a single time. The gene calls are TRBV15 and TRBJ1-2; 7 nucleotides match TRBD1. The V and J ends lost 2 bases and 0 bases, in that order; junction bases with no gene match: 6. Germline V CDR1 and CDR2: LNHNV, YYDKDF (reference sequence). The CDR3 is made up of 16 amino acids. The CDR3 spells CATSRNPGGSNYGYTF. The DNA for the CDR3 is TGTGCCACCAGCAGAAACCCAGGGGGTTCTAACTATGGCTACACCTTC.

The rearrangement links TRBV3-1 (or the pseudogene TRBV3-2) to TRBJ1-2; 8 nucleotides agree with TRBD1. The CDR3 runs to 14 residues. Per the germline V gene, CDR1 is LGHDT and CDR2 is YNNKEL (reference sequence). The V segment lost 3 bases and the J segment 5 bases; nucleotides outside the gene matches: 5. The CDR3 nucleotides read TGTGCCAGCAGCCACGTCGGGACAGGTTATGGCTACACCTTC. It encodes CASSHVGTGYGYTF.

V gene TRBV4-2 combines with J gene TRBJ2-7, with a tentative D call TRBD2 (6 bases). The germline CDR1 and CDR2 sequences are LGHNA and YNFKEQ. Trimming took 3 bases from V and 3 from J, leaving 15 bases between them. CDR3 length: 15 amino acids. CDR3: CASSHLAPSGYEQYF. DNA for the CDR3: TGTGCCAGCAGCCATCTAGCGCCAAGCGGCTACGAGCAGTACTTC.

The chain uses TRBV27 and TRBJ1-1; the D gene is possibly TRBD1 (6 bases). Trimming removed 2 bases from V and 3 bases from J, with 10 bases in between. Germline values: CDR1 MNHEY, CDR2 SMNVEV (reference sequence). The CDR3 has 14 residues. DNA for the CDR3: TGTGCCAGCAGTTTAGTGGGGGCGGACACTGAAGCTTTCTTT. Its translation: CASSLVGADTEAFF.

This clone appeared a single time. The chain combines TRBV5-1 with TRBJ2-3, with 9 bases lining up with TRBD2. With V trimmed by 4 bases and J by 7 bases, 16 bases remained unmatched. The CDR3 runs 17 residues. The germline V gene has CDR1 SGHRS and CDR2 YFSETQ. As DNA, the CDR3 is TGCGCCAGCAGCGACTCCGATCGGGCTAGCGGGATGAATACGCAGTATTTT. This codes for CASSDSDRASGMNTQYF.

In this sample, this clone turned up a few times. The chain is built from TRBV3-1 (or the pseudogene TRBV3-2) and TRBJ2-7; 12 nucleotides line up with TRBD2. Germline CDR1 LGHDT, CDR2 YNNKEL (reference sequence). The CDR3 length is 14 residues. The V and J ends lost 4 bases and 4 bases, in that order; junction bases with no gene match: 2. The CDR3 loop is CASSPSGGAYEQYF. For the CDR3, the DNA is TGTGCCAGCAGCCCTAGCGGGGGGGCTTACGAGCAGTACTTC.

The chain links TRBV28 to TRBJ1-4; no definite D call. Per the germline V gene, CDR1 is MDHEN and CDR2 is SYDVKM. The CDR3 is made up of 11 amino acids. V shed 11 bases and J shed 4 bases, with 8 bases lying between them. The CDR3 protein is CASQINEKLFF. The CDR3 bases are TGTGCCTCACAGATTAATGAAAAACTGTTTTTT.